Listed below are T cell receptor beta chains from one sample, sequenced in a study of T cell changes during pregnancy in multiple sclerosis. TCRdb's table, derived via immunoSEQ multiplex PCR, lists solely in-frame clones and lacks some. The sample carries 20,000 or so clones, roughly 85% recorded once. The sequences come from CD8+ T cells from peripheral blood mononuclear cells, collected in the third trimester of pregnancy. Receptors were obtained from a female donor in good health, enrolled as a control in a pregnancy study. Both conserved end residues are part of each CDR3. The D gene is left open where the match is weak. Size tells how often a clone was seen (once, few, many) or the class of an expanded clone, and some rows leave it out.

abundance: .
j_gene: TRBJ2-5
v_gene: TRBV30
d_gene: .
CDR3nt: TGTGCCTGGAGGCCTAGCAGACAAGAGACCCAGTACTTC
CDR3aa: CAWRPSRQETQYF

abundance: .
j_gene: TRBJ1-1
v_gene: TRBV11-2
d_gene: TRBD1
CDR3nt: TGTGCCAGCAGTTTCTTTACAGGGGAGAACACTGAAGCTTTCTTT
CDR3aa: CASSFFTGENTEAFF

abundance: .
j_gene: TRBJ1-6
v_gene: TRBV4-3
d_gene: .
CDR3nt: TGCGCCAGCAGCCAAGATAGCGGACGAGATTCACCCCTCCACTTT
CDR3aa: CASSQDSGRDSPLHF

abundance: .
j_gene: TRBJ2-7
v_gene: TRBV19
d_gene: .
CDR3nt: TGTGCCAGTAGTATAGTTCAGGGGGGCGAATACGAGCAGTACTTC
CDR3aa: CASSIVQGGEYEQYF

abundance: .
j_gene: TRBJ2-5
v_gene: TRBV18
d_gene: .
CDR3nt: TGTGCCAGCTCACCACCCGGGGAGACCCAGTACTTC
CDR3aa: CASSPPGETQYF

abundance: few
j_gene: TRBJ2-1
v_gene: TRBV7-2
d_gene: TRBD2
CDR3nt: TGTGCCAGCAGCCCACTAGCGGGGGGGCCGGGTGAGCAGTTCTTC
CDR3aa: CASSPLAGGPGEQFF

abundance: few
j_gene: TRBJ2-3
v_gene: TRBV4-3
d_gene: .
CDR3nt: TGCGCCAGCAGCCCGACGTCGGTCGGGGATACGCAGTATTTT
CDR3aa: CASSPTSVGDTQYF

abundance: .
j_gene: TRBJ2-7
v_gene: TRBV4-3
d_gene: .
CDR3nt: TGCGCCAGCAGCCAAGATCGGGGGGCCGCCTACGAGCAGTACTTC
CDR3aa: CASSQDRGAAYEQYF

abundance: .
j_gene: TRBJ2-3
v_gene: TRBV7-2
d_gene: TRBD2
CDR3nt: TGTGCCAGCAGCTTGACTAGCGGGGGGGCAGATACGCAGTATTTT
CDR3aa: CASSLTSGGADTQYF

abundance: .
j_gene: TRBJ1-1
v_gene: TRBV7-9
d_gene: TRBD1
CDR3nt: TGTGCCAGCAGCACTAACACAGGGGGCACTGAAGCTTTCTTT
CDR3aa: CASSTNTGGTEAFF

abundance: once
j_gene: TRBJ1-2
v_gene: TRBV4-1
d_gene: TRBD1
CDR3nt: TGCGCCAGCAGCCAAGGGCCGACAGGGAGGACAGGCTACACCTTC
CDR3aa: CASSQGPTGRTGYTF

abundance: .
j_gene: TRBJ1-1
v_gene: TRBV30
d_gene: .
CDR3nt: TGTGCCTGGAGTGTGGGGGCCGGAGCTTTCTTT
CDR3aa: CAWSVGAGAFF

abundance: .
j_gene: TRBJ2-1
v_gene: TRBV9
d_gene: TRBD2
CDR3nt: TGTGCCAGCAGCGAATTTGAGGATAGCGGGGGGAATGAGCAGTTCTTC
CDR3aa: CASSEFEDSGGNEQFF

abundance: once
j_gene: TRBJ2-3
v_gene: TRBV27
d_gene: TRBD1
CDR3nt: TGTGCCAGCAGTTTCTATCTAGAGGCAGGGGGCCCAGATACGCAGTATTTT
CDR3aa: CASSFYLEAGGPDTQYF

abundance: .
j_gene: TRBJ1-1
v_gene: TRBV7-3
d_gene: TRBD1
CDR3nt: TGTGCCAGCAGCTTAGGACAGGGGGCAGAAGCTTTCTTT
CDR3aa: CASSLGQGAEAFF